This passage covers 29 T cell receptor beta chains from one sample sequenced in a study of shared clonotypes between healthy human individuals. Profiled with immunoSEQ multiplex PCR; TCRdb holds only in-frame clones, not every one. The sample shows roughly 2.5 million clones, just over 90% of them seen only once. The sequenced sample was naive CD4+ T cells sorted from blood. Indicated subset: CD45RA+ positively selected. The receptor set was obtained from a man younger than 35 in good health.

The chain joins TRBV7-9 to TRBJ2-7, with D perhaps matching TRBD1 or TRBD2 (5 bases each). The V and J ends lost 5 bases and 2 bases respectively, with 16 bases between them. In germline, CDR1 is SEHNR, CDR2 FQNEAQ (reference sequence). The CDR3 has 15 residues. The CDR3, as DNA: TGTGCCAGCAGCCCTAGGAGGCAGGGCACCTACGAGCAGTACTTC. Its protein is CASSPRRQGTYEQYF.

The chain has TRBV2 and TRBJ2-3; D is uncertain. V lost 7 bases and J lost 1, with 9 bases in between. The CDR3 is 13 amino acids. Germline V gives CDR1 SNHLY, CDR2 FYNNEI. CDR3 sequence: CASTRVGTDTQYF. The CDR3 DNA is TGTGCCAGCACAAGGGTTGGCACAGATACGCAGTATTTT. Filled out from reference TRBV2 and TRBJ2-3, the complete variable domain reads EPEVTQTPSHQVTQMGQEVILRCVPISNHLYFYWYRQILGQKVEFLVSFYNNEISEKSEIFDDQFSVERPDGSNFTLKIRSTKLEDSAMYFCASTRVGTDTQYFGPGTRLTVL.

Only one count was recorded for this clone. The chain carries TRBV7-2 and TRBJ1-1; unclear D gene. V gave up 5 bases and J gave up 0 bases, with 13 bases separating them. This CDR3 spans 15 amino acids. In germline, CDR1 is SGHTA, CDR2 FQGNSA. CDR3 loop: CASSPFPPVNTEAFF. The CDR3 bases are TGTGCCAGCAGCCCGTTCCCTCCGGTGAACACTGAAGCTTTCTTT.

The rearrangement joins TRBV2 to TRBJ2-5; D gene unclear. Germline CDR1 reads SNHLY; CDR2 reads FYNNEI. CDR3 size: 13 residues. V lost 4 bases and J 5 bases, leaving 11 bases between the germline ends. In DNA, the CDR3 is TGTGCCAGCAGTGTTGACCGCGTCGAGACCCAGTACTTC. This codes for CASSVDRVETQYF.

The CDR3 spells CASSFVGRVGGELFF. CDR3 in DNA: TGTGCCAGCAGTTTTGTCGGGAGAGTTGGCGGGGAGCTGTTTTTT. V usage is TRBV27 and J usage is TRBJ2-2, with a weak D call TRBD2 (6 bases). The CDR3 has 15 amino acids. Trimming stripped 3 bases from V and 7 bases from J, with 15 bases between. The germline gives CDR1 MNHEY, CDR2 SMNVEV (reference sequence).

The rearrangement joins TRBV5-5 to TRBJ1-2; D remains ambiguous. In germline, CDR1 is SGHKS, CDR2 YYEKEE (reference sequence). With 0 bases removed from V and 4 bases from J, the gap between germline ends came to 7 bases. The CDR3 loop spans 13 amino acids. The CDR3 nucleotides read TGTGCCAGCAGCTTGGGGGCAGGCTATGGCTACACCTTC. Translation gives CASSLGAGYGYTF.

This chain joins TRBV6-5 and TRBJ2-3; the D is unclear. The CDR3 length is 14 residues. Germline V lookup: CDR1 MNHEY, CDR2 SVGAGI. Trimming took off 0 bases at V and 1 base at J, with 5 bases between the two ends. For the CDR3, the DNA is TGTGCCAGCAGTTACTCAGTCGGCACAGATACGCAGTATTTT. Its protein product is CASSYSVGTDTQYF.

This rearrangement joins TRBV2 to TRBJ2-2; no clear D. V shed 0 bases and J shed 5 bases, with 4 bases lying between them. CDR1 SNHLY and CDR2 FYNNEI come from the germline V gene. This CDR3 comprises 13 residues. CDR3 bases: TGTGCCAGCAGTGAAGCGCTAACCGGGGAGCTGTTTTTT. Protein: CASSEALTGELFF.

The chain employs TRBV6-4 and TRBJ1-2; D may be TRBD1 (5 bases). The CDR3 has 14 residues. Germline V gene lookup returns CDR1 MRHNA and CDR2 SNTAGT. V was pared by 2 bases and J by 2 bases, with 9 bases between. The CDR3 loop reads CASSDGRQNYGYTF. In nucleotides, the CDR3 is TGTGCCAGCAGTGACGGGAGACAGAACTATGGCTACACCTTC.

The chain combines TRBV6-5 with TRBJ1-2; 8 nucleotides agree with TRBD1. The CDR3 runs 14 residues. V lost 2 bases and J lost 6; bases outside the gene matches: 5. Germline V gives CDR1 MNHEY, CDR2 SVGAGI. The CDR3 bases are TGTGCCAGCAGTTACCGGACAGGGCACAATGGCTACACCTTC. Its translation: CASSYRTGHNGYTF.

The chain links TRBV30 to TRBJ2-3, with 9 bases fitting TRBD2. Per germline, CDR1 GTSNPN and CDR2 SVGIG (reference sequence). This CDR3 has 13 residues. For the CDR3, the DNA is TGTGCGCGAGCGGGAGGAAGCACAGATACGCAGTATTTT. It is translated as CARAGGSTDTQYF. Full variable domain (missing parts from reference TRBV30 and TRBJ2-3): SQTIHQWPATLVQPVGSPLSLECTVEGTSNPNLYWYRQAAGRGLQLLFYSVGIGQISSEVPQNLSASRPQDRQFILSSKKLLLSDSGFYLCARAGGSTDTQYFGPGTRLTVL.

This rearrangement joins TRBV7-8 to TRBJ2-1; TRBD2 is a possible D gene (6 bases). V was clipped by 4 bases and J by 7 bases, with 20 bases between them. From germline, CDR1 is SGHVS and CDR2 FQNEAQ. The CDR3 runs to 16 residues. CDR3 region: CASSSRTKSVGNEQFF. CDR3 sequence (DNA): TGTGCCAGCAGCTCCAGGACTAAAAGCGTAGGGAATGAGCAGTTCTTC.

This chain joins TRBV14 and TRBJ1-2; 8 bases agree with TRBD1. The trim removed 2 bases at V and 0 bases at J, leaving 2 bases unmatched. This CDR3 region has 15 residues. Germline-derived CDR1 and CDR2 are SGHDN and FVKESK. CDR3 region: CASSQRTGTNYGYTF. The CDR3 DNA reads TGTGCCAGCAGCCAACGGACAGGGACTAACTATGGCTACACCTTC.

CDR3 bases: TGTGCCAGCAGCCAAGTATTTAGGGACAGGGCTGATCTGCACTCTGGAAACACCATATATTTT. This gives the protein CASSQVFRDRADLHSGNTIYF. This sequence joins TRBV4-2 and TRBJ1-3, with TRBD1 matching over 9 bases. With 1 base clipped from V and 0 bases from J, the junction kept 16 bases outside the gene matches. In germline, CDR1 is LGHNA, CDR2 YNFKEQ. There are 21 residues in the CDR3.

The chain couples TRBV25-1 to TRBJ1-1, with D tentatively TRBD1 (6 bases). Germline values: CDR1 MGHDK, CDR2 SYGVNS. Trimming removed 7 bases from V and 4 bases from J, with 13 bases in between. CDR3 length: 13 residues. CDR3 in amino acids: CASNPTGSTEAFF. The CDR3 DNA is TGTGCCAGCAATCCCACAGGGTCCACTGAAGCTTTCTTT.

V and J are TRBV7-2 and TRBJ2-1, with 9 bases lining up with TRBD2. From germline, CDR1 is SGHTA and CDR2 FQGNSA. V trimming: 1 base; J trimming: 10 bases; junction bases outside the gene matches: 8. CDR3 size: 15 residues. The CDR3 region has the DNA TGTGCCAGCAGCTTAGAGGCGGGAGGGCGGTACGAGCAGTTCTTC. This gives the protein CASSLEAGGRYEQFF.

The chain joins TRBV18 to TRBJ1-1, with D uncertain. This CDR3 is built from 14 residues. Germline assignment: CDR1 KGHSH and CDR2 LQKENI. With 0 bases removed from V and 9 bases from J, the gap between germline ends came to 14 bases. The DNA of the CDR3 is TGTGCCAGCTCACCACCGTTAATGGGAGAGAAAGCTTTCTTT. It is translated as CASSPPLMGEKAFF.

The gene calls are TRBV2 and TRBJ2-3; 7 bases agree with TRBD1. CDR1 is SNHLY and CDR2 is FYNNEI in the germline V gene. The CDR3 sequence is 15 residues long. V trimming: 5 bases; J trimming: 3 bases; junction bases outside the gene matches: 8. DNA for the CDR3: TGTGCCAGCAGTCCTATCGACAGGGTTACAGATACGCAGTATTTT. This sequence encodes CASSPIDRVTDTQYF.

The chain combines TRBV7-3 with TRBJ2-7; TRBD2 matches 9 bases. Germline CDR1 is SGHTA and CDR2 is FQGTGA. Trimming cost V 3 bases and J 5 bases; bases outside gene matches: 14. This CDR3 has 17 residues. The DNA of the CDR3 is TGTGCCAGCAGCTTGGTGCGGGAGGGGGCTTTGACCAACGAGCAGTACTTC. Amino acids: CASSLVREGALTNEQYF.

This chain connects TRBV4-2 to TRBJ2-1; D might be TRBD2 (5 bases). The V and J ends lost 0 bases and 5 bases respectively, with 14 bases between them. The CDR3 totals 16 residues. Germline CDR1 LGHNA, CDR2 YNFKEQ. The DNA of the CDR3 is TGTGCCAGCAGCCAAGAAACGACTCTCGGGAACAATGAGCAGTTCTTC. Translation: CASSQETTLGNNEQFF.

This clone was counted once. This chain connects TRBV7-9 to TRBJ2-3; TRBD2 matches at 9 bases. V was pared by 5 bases and J by 0 bases, with 6 bases of the junction left unmatched. The CDR3 has 16 residues. Germline V CDR1 and CDR2: SEHNR, FQNEAQ (reference sequence). The chain's CDR3 is CASSPLAGVSTDTQYF. The CDR3, as DNA: TGTGCCAGCAGCCCGTTAGCGGGGGTTAGCACAGATACGCAGTATTTT.

This clone showed up just once. Other DNA sequences of this sample code for an identical CDR3. The V call is TRBV5-1, the J call TRBJ2-5, with D perhaps matching TRBD1 (5 bases). V lost 2 bases to trimming and J lost 2 bases, with 7 bases between them. Germline-derived CDR1 and CDR2 are SGHRS and YFSETQ. There are 13 residues in the CDR3. This CDR3 reads CASSFQGQETQYF. The CDR3 region has the DNA TGCGCCAGCAGCTTCCAGGGACAAGAGACCCAGTACTTC.

This chain links TRBV7-2 with TRBJ2-7, with TRBD2 matching over 7 bases. J gave up 6 bases and V 4 bases, and 9 bases lay outside the gene matches. The CDR3 extends over 14 amino acids. Germline CDR1 reads SGHTA; CDR2 reads FQGNSA. CDR3 protein: CASSSWGGPGEQYF. The CDR3 DNA reads TGTGCCAGCAGCTCCTGGGGGGGTCCGGGCGAGCAGTACTTC.

A few counts support this clone. The V gene is TRBV2, the J gene TRBJ2-7; 8 bases are shared with TRBD1. CDR3 length: 13 amino acids. V trimming: 5 bases; J trimming: 9 bases; junction bases outside the gene matches: 9. Germline V CDR1 and CDR2: SNHLY, FYNNEI. DNA of the CDR3: TGTGCCAGCAGTCCCGGACAGGGCGCGGGGCAGTACTTC. This translates into CASSPGQGAGQYF.

The chain couples TRBV10-3 to TRBJ2-7; 14 nucleotides align to TRBD2. The CDR3 contains 16 residues. With 2 bases clipped from V and 4 bases from J, the junction kept 4 bases outside the gene matches. The germline V gene encodes CDR1 ENHRY and CDR2 SYGVKD. The CDR3 loop is CAISEPGTSGSYEQYF. DNA of the CDR3: TGTGCCATCAGTGAGCCGGGGACTAGCGGGAGTTACGAGCAGTACTTC.

The chain combines TRBV6-4 with TRBJ2-2, with D unclear. V lost 8 bases to trimming and J lost 1 base, with 14 bases between them. The length of the CDR3 is 15 residues. Germline lookup yields CDR1 MRHNA and CDR2 SNTAGT. CDR3: CASCQTTRNTGELFF. The CDR3 bases are TGTGCCAGCTGCCAGACCACGCGGAACACCGGGGAGCTGTTTTTT.

This chain uses TRBV12-5 with TRBJ2-7, with 9 bases identical to TRBD2. The germline V gene encodes CDR1 LGHNT and CDR2 FRNRAP. Trimming took 5 bases from V and 5 from J; bases not matched to a gene: 25. This CDR3 has 20 residues. CDR3 residues: CASGPPGGEVYGGREDEQYF. DNA of the CDR3: TGTGCTAGTGGTCCCCCCGGCGGGGAAGTTTACGGCGGGAGGGAGGACGAGCAGTACTTC.

This clone was picked up one time. The chain employs TRBV30 and TRBJ2-7; 8 bases line up with TRBD1. This CDR3 comprises 13 residues. J lost 5 bases, V lost 3 bases, and 6 bases had no gene match. Per germline, CDR1 GTSNPN and CDR2 SVGIG (reference sequence). CDR3 nucleotides: TGTGCCTGGAGCGTCGCAGGGGGCCACGAGCAGTACTTC. It yields the protein CAWSVAGGHEQYF.

V and J are TRBV30 and TRBJ2-2; D may be TRBD2 (6 bases). Trimming pared 1 base from V and 5 bases from J, leaving 14 bases between. Germline-derived CDR1 and CDR2 are GTSNPN and SVGIG (reference sequence). This CDR3 region has 15 residues. CDR3 nucleotide sequence: TGTGCCTGGAGTGCCCGTAGCGGACTAACCGGGGAGCTGTTTTTT. It is translated as CAWSARSGLTGELFF. Drawing the rest from reference TRBV30 and TRBJ2-2, the complete variable domain is SQTIHQWPATLVQPVGSPLSLECTVEGTSNPNLYWYRQAAGRGLQLLFYSVGIGQISSEVPQNLSASRPQDRQFILSSKKLLLSDSGFYLCAWSARSGLTGELFFGEGSRLTVL.